Following are 7 T cell receptor beta chains from one sample sequenced in a study of T-cell memory formation after mild COVID-19. One entry per CDR3 protein results from TCRdb running MiXCR on the 5' RACE reads. The repertoire holds 350,000 to 500,000 distinct CDR3 sequences, with around a quarter as singletons. What was sequenced was PBMCs or a T cell subset sorted from them (not recorded which). The receptors were sampled from an adult woman who had mild COVID-19 (a few samples of this study predate the infection). Cell type and time point are not known.

This clonotype came up a few times. V is TRBV20-1 and J is TRBJ2-7; D may match TRBD1 or TRBD2 (5 bases each). Germline V CDR1 and CDR2: DFQATT, SNEGSKA (reference sequence). Trimming pared 0 bases from V and 1 base from J, leaving 13 bases between. This CDR3 is 15 amino acids long. The CDR3 DNA reads as TGCAGTGCTAGAGATCGAGGGGCCTTTTCCTACGAGCAGTACTTC. Its translation is CSARDRGAFSYEQYF.

As DNA, the CDR3 is TGTGCCAGCAGCACTCGGGGGAGTGGATACGAGCAGTACTTC. Translated, it gives CASSTRGSGYEQYF. The chain carries TRBV12-3 or TRBV12-4 and TRBJ2-7; a possible D gene is TRBD2 (6 bases). This CDR3 spans 14 amino acids. V lost 6 bases to trimming and J lost 4 bases, with 16 bases between them.

This rearrangement joins TRBV5-8 to TRBJ1-2; tentative D call: TRBD1 (6 bases). The CDR3 runs 15 residues. From germline, CDR1 is SGHTS and CDR2 YDEGEE. V lost 4 bases, J lost 5 bases, and 18 bases lay in between. The CDR3 spells CASSLVRGTLYGYTF. The DNA for the CDR3 is TGTGCCAGCAGCCTGGTTCGTGGGACACTTTATGGCTACACCTTC.

This clonotype was detected only a few times. The V gene is TRBV4-1, the J gene TRBJ1-2; D gene unclear. This CDR3 is built from 13 residues. The germline gives CDR1 MGHRA, CDR2 YSYEKL. V lost 0 bases and J 1 base, leaving 3 bases between the germline ends. In nucleotides, the CDR3 is TGCGCCAGCAGCCAAGAGAGTAACTATGGCTACACCTTC. It translates to CASSQESNYGYTF.

V usage is TRBV11-2 and J usage is TRBJ2-5, with D possibly TRBD1 on 6 matching bases. CDR1 and CDR2 (germline): SGHAT, FQNNGV. Trimming shortened V by 5 bases and J by 2 bases, and 15 bases separated the two germline ends. The CDR3 consists of 15 residues. Written as DNA, the CDR3 is TGTGCCAGCAGCCGCGGACAGTACCCTCAAGAGACCCAGTACTTC. Protein product: CASSRGQYPQETQYF.

V usage is TRBV7-9 and J usage is TRBJ2-1; D is perhaps TRBD2 (5 bases). CDR3 length: 15 amino acids. V lost 1 base and J 3 bases, leaving 10 bases between the germline ends. Germline loops: CDR1 SEHNR, CDR2 FQNEAQ (reference sequence). Here the CDR3 reads CASSLGSGYYNEQFF. CDR3 DNA sequence: TGTGCCAGCAGCTTAGGGAGCGGTTACTACAATGAGCAGTTCTTC.

The chain couples TRBV27 to TRBJ1-5; D is undetermined. This CDR3 region has 13 residues. Trimming stripped 2 bases from V and 4 bases from J, with 6 bases between. Germline CDR1 MNHEY, CDR2 SMNVEV (reference sequence). The CDR3 DNA is TGTGCCAGCAGTTTACTGGAAAATCAGCCCCAGCATTTT. This encodes CASSLLENQPQHF.